This T cell receptor beta chain was retrieved from a study of control samples from healthy donors and cancer patients. The CDR3 is 17 amino acids. The J segment lost 1 base and the V segment lost 6 bases, leaving 14 bases of the junction unmatched. The germline CDR1 and CDR2 sequences are MDHEN and SYDVKM. TCRdb's copy holds only in-frame clones and misses some; the assay was immunoSEQ multiplex PCR. The profile shows some 130,000 clones, 80% to 95% of them singletons. The origin of this receptor is a man in his late teens or twenties in good health. Material: blood. The chain joins TRBV28 to TRBJ1-2; TRBD1 aligns across 7 bases. The CDR3: CASSYRAGTALNYGYTF. The CDR3 DNA reads as TGTGCCAGCAGCTACAGGGCCGGGACAGCTCTTAACTATGGCTACACCTTC.